Reported below is one T cell receptor (beta chain). This clone was found a few times. Which antigen it targets is not known. The CDR3 end is not reached by the read, which stops 3 residues before it; the germline J gene fills it in. Equivalent amounts of genomic DNA from CVID and control samples were used as sequencing input. For every sample, a 60 bp segment covering the rearranged TCRbeta CDR3 region was amplified and then sequenced. The immunoSEQ assay, a bias-corrected multiplex PCR with high-throughput sequencing, was employed for TCRbeta amplification. As for the authors' bioinformatics: Every unique nucleotide sequence was considered a clone and was annotated with V, D and J genes, copy number and frequency. Sequences were labeled productive if in frame, and non-productive if out of frame or containing stop codons. As previously described, clonality was calculated on the basis of Shannon's entropy. The predicted amino acid sequences of productive clones were used to derive mean CDR3 Kyte-Doolittle hydropathy. Scaled V gene usage was hierarchically clustered using Manhattan distance and complete linkage with the R hclust function. Sharing of clones by CDR3 amino acid sequence was evaluated by resampling 12 repertoires per group over 100 rounds. Repertoires were searched for 70 published EBV-specific and about 250 published CMV-specific TCRbeta sequences. Analysis left out a couple of CVID samples that produced under 10,000 sequences, so fewer than 50 CVID repertoires remained. Imported from immuneACCESS, the table was reduced by TCRdb to in-frame sequences with V and J called. These copies leave out some clones; in studies compared against another copy, an unresolved V gene accounts for under half, and the cause of the remainder is not known. For V, J and clone size, that table is used; D and trimming come from the DNA. The table shows tens of thousands of clones here, with no singletons. 4% of the sample lies in the top ten.

This record comes from a study of T cell clonality in common variable immunodeficiency (dated by TCRdb to between 2014 and 2017). Per the germline V gene, SGHTA is the CDR1 and FQGTGA is the CDR2. Taken from cysteine to phenylalanine, the CDR3 has 15 residues. The DNA has 36 bases, all within the CDR3, and is read from base 1. The paper as a whole reports these results and caveats: Reportedly, TCRbeta sequences from CVID had fewer deletions and N-nucleotide insertions, and highly modified clones with 13 or more V deletions were absent from CVID. The authors noted that sequencing repertoires of T cell subpopulations would be needed to clarify what caused the increased clonality in CVID. Patient heterogeneity within the CVID cohort put limits on correlating repertoire features with clinical complications. Healthy controls shared more TCRbeta clones with each other than CVID subjects shared among themselves (p < 0.0001). Increased TCRbeta clonality was found in CVID subjects compared with healthy controls (t-test p = 0.018), with the increase being most characteristic of about a third of subjects. Despite equal DNA input, controls averaged approximately 82,000 unique sequences per sample versus around 30,000 in CVID samples.

CVID was diagnosed by standard criteria: serum IgG, IgA and/or IgM reduced below normal range, plus specific antibody deficiency. The CVID group comprised around 45 subjects, approximately 15 female and around 30 male, aged 9 to 64 years with a mean age of around 40. Predominantly Caucasian heritage was noted among both the CVID patients and the healthy controls. At the time of study participation, every CVID subject had been on replacement immunoglobulin therapy for one year or longer. No CVID subject was ill or taking immunomodulatory or immunosuppressive medication when blood was collected. From each donor, about 5 to 8 ml of heparinized peripheral whole blood was collected. Genomic DNA from adults with common variable immune deficiency (CVID) and from healthy adult controls was used for sequencing of TCRbeta CDR3 repertoires. Diluted blood was density-centrifuged over Hypaque 1077 or Ficoll-Paque to isolate peripheral blood mononuclear cells. Genomic DNA was obtained from unsorted mononuclear cells through either Qiagen column purification or a centrifugation-based method.

Rearrangement joined TRBV7-3 to TRBJ1-2, with 8 junctional bases fitting TRBD1. Sequenced sample: peripheral blood mononuclear cells. The sequence derives from a human donor with common variable immunodeficiency. The covered CDR3 bases are TGTGCCAGCAGCTTAAGTGGGCAGGGGGCTAGGGGC. This translates into CASSLSGQGARG. The whole CDR3 sequence is CASSLSGQGARGYTF.